This TCR beta chain was obtained from a study of T cells in localized non-small cell lung cancer. Findings and caveats of the study: Adjacent uninvolved lung tissue had the highest T cell clonality, exceeding tumor. Analysis by sequencing included only one tumor region, so heterogeneity remains possible. Within adjacent lung there appeared a median approximately 60 of the top 100 tumor clones.

Regarding this clone: Its target is unknown.

Repertoires were generated with immunoSEQ multiplex PCR, while TCRdb's copy carries only in-frame clones and drops some. The sample has 28,000 or so clones, more than 65% seen once. Per germline, CDR1 SEHNR and CDR2 FQNEAQ (reference sequence). With 2 bases removed from V and 0 bases from J, the gap between germline ends came to 11 bases. This CDR3 contains 16 residues. This receptor was obtained from a man between 40 and 70 years old with stage III squamous cell lung carcinoma. The sequences come from peripheral blood, collected before any cancer treatment. The gene calls are TRBV7-9 and TRBJ2-4; D ambiguous. CDR3 loop: CASSLLTGVAKNIQYF. For the CDR3, the DNA is TGTGCCAGCAGCTTACTAACGGGCGTAGCCAAAAACATTCAGTACTTC. Full variable domain (outside the CDR3, taken from reference TRBV7-9 and TRBJ2-4): DTGVSQNPRHKITKRGQNVTFRCDPISEHNRLYWYRQTLGQGPEFLTYFQNEAQLEKSRLLSDRFSAERPKGSFSTLEIQRTEQGDSAMYLCASSLLTGVAKNIQYFGAGTRLSVL.